The TCR beta chain under discussion was sequenced for a study of cytomegalovirus exposure and HLA in healthy donors. Study overall: Among 398 genotyped donors, around 80% fell in the Caucasian-associated ancestry cluster.

PCR employed 60 Vbeta and 13 Jbeta primers. The protocol was immunoSEQ multiplex PCR, while the TCRdb copy is restricted to in-frame clones and leaves out a portion. The sample contains under 200,000 clones, 80% to 90% of which appear only once. This clone has a single count. Sequenced input: PBMCs. The clonotype was recovered from a woman aged 18-30 years in good health and CMV-seronegative.

The DNA for the CDR3 is TGTGCCAGCAGCTTAGAGGGGACTGGTGAAAAACTGTTTTTT. Amino acid sequence: CASSLEGTGEKLFF. This chain joins TRBV5-5 and TRBJ1-4, with D tentatively TRBD1 (5 bases). With 2 bases removed from V and 7 bases from J, the gap between germline ends came to 12 bases. The CDR3 sequence is 14 residues long. CDR1 and CDR2 from the germline V gene are SGHKS and YYEKEE (reference sequence).